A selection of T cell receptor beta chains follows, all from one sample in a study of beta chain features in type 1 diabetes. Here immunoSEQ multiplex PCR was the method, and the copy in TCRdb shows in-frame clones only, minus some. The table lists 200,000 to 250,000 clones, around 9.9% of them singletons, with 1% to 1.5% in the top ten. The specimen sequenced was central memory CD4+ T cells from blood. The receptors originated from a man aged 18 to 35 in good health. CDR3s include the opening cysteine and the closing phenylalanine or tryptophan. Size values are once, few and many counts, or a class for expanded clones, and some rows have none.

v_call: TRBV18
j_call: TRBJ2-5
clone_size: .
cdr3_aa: CASLERGQETQYF

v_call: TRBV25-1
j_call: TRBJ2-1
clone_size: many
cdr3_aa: CASSGRGFILGNEQFF

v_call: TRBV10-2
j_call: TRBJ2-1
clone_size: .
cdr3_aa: CASNARTSGSSDEQFF

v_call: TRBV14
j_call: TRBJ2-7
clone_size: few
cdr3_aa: CASSQDLGGPYEQYF

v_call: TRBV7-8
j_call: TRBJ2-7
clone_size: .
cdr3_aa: CASTAAPRGRSYEQYF

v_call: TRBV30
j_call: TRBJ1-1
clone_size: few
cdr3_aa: CAWSLGRAGGTEAFF

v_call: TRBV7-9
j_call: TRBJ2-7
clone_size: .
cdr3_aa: CASSSTVTGGGGAYEQYF

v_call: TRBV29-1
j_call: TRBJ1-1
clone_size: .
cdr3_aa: CSVFRRGLMNTEAFF

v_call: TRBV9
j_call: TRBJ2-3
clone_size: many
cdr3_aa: CASSVGGWAPDTQYF

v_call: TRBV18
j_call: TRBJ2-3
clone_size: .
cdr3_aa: CASSPSGASSIIGTQYF

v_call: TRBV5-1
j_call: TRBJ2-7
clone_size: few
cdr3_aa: CASSPRGGTYEQYF

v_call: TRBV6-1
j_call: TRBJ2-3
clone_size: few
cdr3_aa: CASSWELTDTQYF

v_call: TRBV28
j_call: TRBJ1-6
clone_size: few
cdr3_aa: CASSFRQGNSPLHF

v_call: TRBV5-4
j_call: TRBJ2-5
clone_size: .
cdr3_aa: CASSEGQETQYF

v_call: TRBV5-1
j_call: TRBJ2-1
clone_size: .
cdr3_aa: CASSETSGRAHEQFF

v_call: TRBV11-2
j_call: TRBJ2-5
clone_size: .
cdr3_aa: CASSLSPERETQYF

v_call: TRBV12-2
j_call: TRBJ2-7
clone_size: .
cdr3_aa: CASRIGTSGYEQYF

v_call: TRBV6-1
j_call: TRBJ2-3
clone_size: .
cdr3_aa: CASSDRGLTDTQYF

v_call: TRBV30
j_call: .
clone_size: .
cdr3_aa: CAWSVSQYEQYF

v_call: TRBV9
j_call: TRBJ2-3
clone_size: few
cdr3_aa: CASSVRERGDTQYF

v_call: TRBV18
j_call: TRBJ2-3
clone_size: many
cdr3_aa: CASSPAGRTDTQYF

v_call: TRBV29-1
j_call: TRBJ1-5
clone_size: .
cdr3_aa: CSVALRDSNQPQHF

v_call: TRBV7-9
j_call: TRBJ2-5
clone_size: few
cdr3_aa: CASSLSPGQGEETQYF

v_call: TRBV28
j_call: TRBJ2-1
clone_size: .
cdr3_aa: CASRSTGIRGVSSYNEQFF

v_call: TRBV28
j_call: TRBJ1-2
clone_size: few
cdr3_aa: CATGASIYGYTF

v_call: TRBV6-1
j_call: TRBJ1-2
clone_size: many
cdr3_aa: CASSEAGRGAVYGYTF

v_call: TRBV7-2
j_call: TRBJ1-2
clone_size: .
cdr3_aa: CASSLGPTVGYTF

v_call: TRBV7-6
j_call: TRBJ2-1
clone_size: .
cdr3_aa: CASSRGTANYNEQFF

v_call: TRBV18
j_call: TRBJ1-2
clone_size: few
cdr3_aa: CASSPDYNYGYTF

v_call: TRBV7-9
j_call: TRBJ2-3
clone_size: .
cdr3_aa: CASSFRDTQYF

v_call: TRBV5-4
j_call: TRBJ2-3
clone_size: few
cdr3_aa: CASTNSGGGTDTQYF

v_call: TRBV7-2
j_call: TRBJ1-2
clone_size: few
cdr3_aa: CASSLNAIGDRYGYTF